These 9 T cell receptor beta chains came from one sample sequenced in a study of cytomegalovirus exposure and HLA in healthy donors. The PCR used 60 Vbeta and 13 Jbeta primers. The repertoire was sequenced with immunoSEQ multiplex PCR; TCRdb's copy has only in-frame clones and lacks some. The listing records some 48,000 clones. The sequencing input was PBMCs. The receptors were gathered from a male donor in good health and CMV-seropositive.

The rearrangement links TRBV7-8 to TRBJ1-1; D remains unclear. The V and J ends lost 4 bases and 5 bases respectively, with 14 bases between them. This CDR3 is built from 14 residues. Per the germline V gene, CDR1 is SGHVS and CDR2 is FQNEAQ. CDR3 amino acids: CASSSRWRETEAFF. CDR3 sequence (DNA): TGTGCCAGCAGCTCCAGATGGAGGGAGACTGAAGCTTTCTTT.

The chain carries TRBV28 and TRBJ1-5; D is ambiguous. Trimming took 3 bases from V and 11 from J, leaving 23 bases between them. Germline values: CDR1 MDHEN, CDR2 SYDVKM. The CDR3 loop spans 16 amino acids. The CDR3 reads CASSFGYHRDSKAQHF. In nucleotides, the CDR3 is TGTGCCAGCAGTTTCGGCTATCATCGGGATTCCAAGGCCCAGCATTTT.

This chain joins TRBV29-1 and TRBJ1-2, with 9 positions matching TRBD1. The CDR3 loop spans 11 amino acids. The germline CDR1 and CDR2 sequences are SQVTM and ANQGSEA. The V gene end was trimmed by 7 bases and the J gene end by 4 bases; junction bases not matched to a gene: 1. This CDR3 reads CSGGQGYGYTF. The CDR3 region has the DNA TGCAGCGGGGGACAGGGCTATGGCTACACCTTC.

The chain couples TRBV6-5 to TRBJ2-7; 9 bases align to TRBD1. Unmatched junction bases numbered 10, after V lost 2 bases and J lost 5 bases. The CDR3 spans 16 residues. Germline V CDR1 and CDR2: MNHEY, SVGAGI. This chain's CDR3 is CASSYGTGRIGHEQYF. The CDR3 DNA sequence: TGTGCCAGCAGTTACGGGACAGGGAGGATTGGCCACGAGCAGTACTTC.

The chain couples TRBV4-2 to TRBJ2-5; 10 bases line up with TRBD2. The CDR3 extends over 17 amino acids. V trimming: 1 base; J trimming: 5 bases; junction bases outside the gene matches: 10. CDR1 is LGHNA, CDR2 YNFKEQ, per germline. CDR3 DNA sequence: TGTGCCAGCAGCCAAGGCAGCGGGGGGGGTCTGGGCGAGACCCAGTACTTC. The encoded protein is CASSQGSGGGLGETQYF.

This rearrangement joins TRBV19 to TRBJ1-5, with TRBD1 matching over 9 bases. Losses at the gene ends were 4 bases for V and 4 bases for J; bases not matched to a gene: 5. The CDR3 extends over 15 amino acids. Germline assignment: CDR1 LNHDA and CDR2 SQIVND (reference sequence). DNA of the CDR3: TGTGCCAGTAGTAGGGACAGGGTCCGGAATCAGCCCCAGCATTTT. Translating it yields CASSRDRVRNQPQHF.

The chain couples TRBV5-4 to TRBJ1-1; 8 bases fit TRBD1. CDR3 length: 15 amino acids. Germline V gene sequence: CDR1 SGHNT, CDR2 YYREEE (reference sequence). Trimming removed 4 bases from V and 7 bases from J; junction bases left unmatched: 12. In DNA, the CDR3 is TGTGCCAGCAGCGAGAGTGGACAGGGTGGTGATGAAGCTTTCTTT. Translating it yields CASSESGQGGDEAFF.

This chain connects TRBV15 to TRBJ2-5; perhaps TRBD2 as D (5 bases). Per germline, CDR1 LNHNV and CDR2 YYDKDF (reference sequence). The CDR3 extends over 14 amino acids. Trimming cost V 0 bases and J 5 bases, with 10 bases left between them. The DNA for the CDR3 is TGTGCCACCAGCAGAGATGTCTCGGGGGAGACCCAGTACTTC. It codes for CATSRDVSGETQYF.

As to this clone: Different DNA sequences within this sample yield the same CDR3. The CDR3 protein is CASSQGGGRETQYF. CDR3 coding DNA: TGCGCCAGCAGCCAAGGCGGGGGGAGGGAGACCCAGTACTTC. This chain links TRBV4-3 with TRBJ2-5, with 8 bases that match TRBD2. In germline, CDR1 is LGHNA, CDR2 YSLEER. With V trimmed by 1 base and J by 5 bases, 3 bases remained unmatched. This CDR3 has 14 residues.